This T cell receptor (beta chain) was documented in a study of shared clonotypes between healthy human individuals. The table came from immunoSEQ multiplex PCR; TCRdb's copy has only in-frame clones and leaves some out. The repertoire includes more than 550,000 clones, 80% to 95% of them detected once, and about 33% sits in the top ten. This clone appeared once. Antigen unknown. CD8 memory combined CD45RO+ cells with CCR7-negative CD45RA+ TemRA cells. Study findings and constraints: Of the naive CD4 clonotypes, approximately 5% were shared across a handful of donors.

CDR1 is LNHDA and CDR2 is SQIVND in the germline V gene (reference sequence). The CDR3 totals 14 residues. The clonotype was recovered from a man younger than 30 in good health. Some clones in this sample may be carry-over from other donors' samples. The V gene is TRBV19, the J gene TRBJ2-5, with D possibly called TRBD1 or TRBD2 (5 bases each). The J call may not be correct, given that the DNA end is closer to TRBJ2-7. The sample taken for sequencing was memory CD8+ T cells from PBMCs. As to subset: CD45RO+ cells pooled with CCR7-negative TemRA cells. Written as DNA, the CDR3 is TGTGCCAGCCCTGGGGGAGTCTCATTCTACGAGCAGTACTTC. Translating it yields CASPGGVSFYEQYF.